This T cell receptor beta chain derives from a study of blood T cell repertoires in COVID-19. Study at large: Donors in the United States, Italy and Spain gave samples during acute or convalescent COVID-19. Sample material is recorded as cDNA or gDNA derived from T cells, B-cell-depleted T cells, or PBMCs.

This clone was seen only once. Original methodology: Nucleated cell counts were estimated from reference gene primer amplification. The assay was immunoSEQ multiplex PCR, and TCRdb's table has in-frame clones only and misses some. That table is the source of V, J and clone size, and D and trimming were worked out from the DNA. Here the sample spans roughly 100,000 clones, roughly 88% being singletons. Germline assignment: CDR1 KGHSH and CDR2 LQKENI. The CDR3 extends over 18 amino acids. The germline V and J ends were trimmed by 1 base and 0 bases, with 15 bases remaining between them. The sequence derives from a man aged 80 or over with acute or convalescent COVID-19. The chain couples TRBV18 to TRBJ2-2, with D tentatively TRBD2 (5 bases). Sequencing was carried out using peripheral blood. The CDR3 is CASSPLAHSAANTGELFF. The CDR3 DNA is TGTGCCAGCTCACCACTGGCCCATAGCGCCGCGAACACCGGGGAGCTGTTTTTT. Filled out from reference TRBV18 and TRBJ2-2, the complete variable domain reads NAGVMQNPRHLVRRRGQEARLRCSPMKGHSHVYWYRQLPEEGLKFMVYLQKENIIDESGMPKERFSAEFPKEGPSILRIQQVVRGDSAAYFCASSPLAHSAANTGELFFGEGSRLTVL.